The TCR beta chain described here comes from a study of blood T cells in healthy people across ages (dated by TCRdb to about 2015). For the study in its entirety: In model experiments, roughly one uniquely barcoded TCR beta cDNA molecule per two T cells was captured by template switching. To avoid experimental bias, donors of different ages were distributed randomly across sequencing lanes. Two additional independent replicas of 1 million unique cDNA reads from the same blood draw were analyzed for two donors (one aged 18 to 30 and one aged 80 or older). Donors were grouped into four age groups: young (average approximately 16 years), middle-aged (approximately 41), aged (around 60) and long-lived (approximately 82). Age-related changes in TCR beta repertoire diversity were measured in the study by deep sequencing normalized with unique cDNA molecular identifiers.

Libraries came from 5' RACE. The second PCR ran for about 7 to 11 cycles and used a J-beta primer mix along with a sample-barcoded 5' primer. Each TCR beta cDNA molecule received a unique molecular identifier from a template-switch 5' adaptor carrying 12 random nucleotides. Each sample yielded at least 3 million CDR3-containing paired-end reads. First-strand cDNA was synthesized from all RNA with the Mint cDNA synthesis kit, primed by a TRBC-specific oligonucleotide. Following uracil-DNA glycosylase treatment, a first 18-cycle PCR with universal primers M1SS and BC2_uni_R was performed on all cDNA. Per the source publication's procedure: Each sample was normalized by randomly selecting 1 million high-quality reads, each carrying a distinct molecular identifier. Instead of being binned into consensus sequences, reads with shared molecular identifiers were discarded. CDR3 identification, clonotype clustering and error correction used MiTCR with a Q25 quality threshold and the strictest error-elimination algorithm. A nonparametric unseen species model with Euler transformation was used to estimate lower-bound total TCR beta diversity. The public reads were reprocessed in TCRdb via fastp at Q25 and MiXCR, keeping in-frame beta chains. Rows matching on CDR3 protein sequence are summarized as one entry with the most common DNA and genes. TCRdb's processing, not the study's, gives the V and J calls here. Present in this sample are approximately 2,000,000 distinct CDR3 sequences, about two fifths of which were seen just once. Together, the top ten hold 23% of the sample.

Overall study results and their limits: Observed TCR beta diversity correlated strongly with the percentage of naive T cells measured by flow cytometry. Total diversity estimates from one million sequenced T cells were considered lower bounds and underestimates. The long-lived group showed more naive CD4+ T cells, fewer expanded clones and increased TCR diversity than the aged group, suggesting age selection. Donor CMV infection status was unknown, potentially confounding age-related changes in expanded clonotypes. Conclusive comparison of naive and antigen-experienced compartments was prevented by the profiling of bulk unsorted PBMCs. Observed TCR beta diversity per million T cells fell roughly linearly with age, and a significant reduction was already apparent by age around 40.

A remark on this clonotype: Its specific antigen is unknown. The sample holds no much larger clone one base away, and base qualities are not on file.

The donors were 40 or so Caucasian individuals from Russia, aged about 6 to 100 years, who were systemically healthy. Approximately 9.3 milliliters of peripheral blood were drawn from each donor into EDTA-treated Vacutainer tubes. Ficoll-Paque density-gradient centrifugation was used to isolate PBMCs, with at least 7 million per sample. Total RNA, at least 5 micrograms per sample, was extracted from PBMCs with Trizol reagent. For every donor, flow cytometry on a PBMC aliquot measured the percentage of naive CD45RAhigh/CD27high T cells. V drops 4 bases and J drops 0 bases, leaving 9 bases in between. CDR1 and CDR2, per the germline V gene (reference sequence), are DFQATT and SNEGSKA. The CDR3 runs 13 amino acids, cysteine and phenylalanine included. Only CDR3 DNA is held: 39 bases, read in frame from base 1.

The sequence was collected from a human donor in good health. The chain employs TRBV20-1 and TRBJ1-1, and TRBD1 may be the D gene, going by 6 matching bases. Sequencing used blood. In nucleotide form, the sequence is TGCAGTGCTAACGACAGGTTGAACACTGAAGCTTTCTTT. This is translated as CSANDRLNTEAFF.